This T cell receptor beta chain is drawn from a study of blood T cell repertoires in COVID-19. The overall study: Material from acute and convalescent COVID-19 was sourced from the United States, Italy and Spain. PBMCs, B-cell-depleted T cells, or T cells provided the cDNA or gDNA that made up the material.

In the authors' workflow: Quantification of nucleated cells was approximated via reference gene primer amplification. Method: immunoSEQ multiplex PCR; TCRdb's copy keeps in-frame clones and lacks some. That table gives V, J and clone size, and the DNA gave D and trimming. This repertoire shows 200,000 to 300,000 clones, about 86% found once; its top ten account for 1.5% to 2%. The specimen was peripheral blood. This sequence originates from a man younger than 45 with active or convalescent COVID-19.

DNA for the CDR3: TGTGCCAGCAGCTTGGACTACGGCAGGGGGACCGGGGAGCTGTTTTTT. It codes for CASSLDYGRGTGELFF. The chain is built from TRBV5-4 and TRBJ2-2; 7 nucleotides agree with TRBD1. CDR3 size: 16 residues. The germline gives CDR1 SGHNT, CDR2 YYREEE (reference sequence). The junction had 7 bases not matched to a gene; V was cut back by 0 bases and J by 5 bases.